This T cell receptor beta chain was found in a study of blood T cells in healthy people across ages. A second PCR, run for about 7 to 11 cycles, used a sample-barcoded 5' primer plus a J-beta primer mix. TCRdb fed the 5' RACE reads into MiXCR, producing one record per CDR3 protein. In the table there are over 700,000 distinct CDR3 sequences, 20% to 25% of which are singletons. This clonotype was seen more than once but under ten times. Isolated PBMCs totaled at least 6 million in each sample. The CDR3 is made up of 15 amino acids. Germline V gene lookup returns CDR1 ENHRY and CDR2 SYGVKD. These same data were also listed under a study on T cells of mothers and their children.

The source is a boy younger than 18 in good health. Input material: blood. The V and J genes are TRBV10-3 and TRBJ2-5, with D unclear. The J call is uncertain, as TRBJ2-1 better fits the DNA end. CDR3 nucleotides: TGTGCCATCAGTGAGTCGCCTGACTCTCTTAATGAGCAGTTCTTC. Protein sequence: CAISESPDSLNEQFF.